This T cell receptor beta chain originates from a study of PD-1 blockade in classical Hodgkin lymphoma. Study findings and constraints: The CD4+ diversity rise by C4D1 was clearest in complete responders. Lower baseline TCR diversity marked trial partial responders and progressors. In newly diagnosed patients, baseline TCR diversity was reportedly below that of healthy donors.

Brentuximab vedotin exposure varied, and every patient relapsed after autologous stem cell transplantation. Best responses fell into complete response, partial response or progressive disease. This CDR3 has 18 amino acids. V was trimmed by 4 bases and J by 0 bases, leaving 17 bases between them. The V gene's germline CDR1 is SGHTS and CDR2 YDEGEE. A note on this clone: What it binds is not known.

Measured with immunoSEQ multiplex PCR; TCRdb has only the in-frame clones, and not every one. The top ten hold roughly 16% of the sample, which has about 34,000 clones, over 65% seen once. Source: peripheral blood mononuclear cells (PBMCs), taken before the second cycle of nivolumab. This clonotype originated in a human donor with classical Hodgkin lymphoma. The chain joins TRBV5-8 to TRBJ1-6; D not resolved. DNA of the CDR3: TGTGCCAGCAGCCCCGAACATGAAGGGAGCTCCTATAATTCACCCCTCCACTTT. It is translated as CASSPEHEGSSYNSPLHF.